The rows below give T cell receptor beta chains drawn from one sample of a study of Ad26.COV2.S vaccination and SARS-CoV-2 variants. Assay used: immunoSEQ multiplex PCR; TCRdb lists only in-frame clones, some missing. The table lists a few hundred thousand clones, roughly nine tenths of them singletons. The sequences come from peripheral blood, collected in a trial of Ad26.COV2.S vaccine versus placebo. All receptors come from a person between 18 and 59 years old who received the Ad26.COV2.S COVID-19 vaccine or a placebo. CDR3s include the opening cysteine and the closing phenylalanine or tryptophan. A D gene is named only where the DNA matches it firmly. Size tells how often a clone was seen (once, few, many) or the class of an expanded clone, and some rows leave it out.

CASSLFPGGNYGYTF	TGTGCCAGCAGCTTATTCCCAGGGGGAAACTATGGCTACACCTTC	.	TRBJ1-2	TRBV7-6	TRBD1
CATSREFGTGYNEQFF	TGTGCCACCAGCAGAGAATTCGGGACAGGCTACAATGAGCAGTTCTTC	.	TRBJ2-1	TRBV15	TRBD1
CASSFVGRGLSETQYF	TGTGCCAGCAGCTTTGTTGGCAGGGGGCTATCGGAGACCCAGTACTTC	.	TRBJ2-5	TRBV5-5	TRBD1
CASSPGTSGGGETQYF	TGTGCCAGCAGCCCTGGGACTAGCGGGGGAGGAGAGACCCAGTACTTC	once	TRBJ2-5	TRBV5-8	TRBD2
CASSTDRTYEQYF	TGCGCCAGCAGTACAGACCGAACCTACGAGCAGTACTTC	.	TRBJ2-7	TRBV4-1	.
CASIWESAGNTIYF	TGTGCCAGCATTTGGGAGTCTGCTGGAAACACCATATATTTT	.	TRBJ1-3	TRBV2	.
CASSLHLAGLYQETQYF	TGTGCCAGCAGTTTACACCTAGCTGGGCTGTACCAAGAGACCCAGTACTTC	once	TRBJ2-5	TRBV28	.
CASSHSSQSSYNEQFF	TGTGCCAGCAGCCACTCTAGCCAGAGCTCCTACAATGAGCAGTTCTTC	.	TRBJ2-1	TRBV7-9	.
CASSPTANTEAFF	TGCGCCAGCAGCCCGACAGCGAACACTGAAGCTTTCTTT	.	TRBJ1-1	TRBV4-1	.
CASSPLISGGNTEAFF	TGTGCCAGCAGCCCGCTAATATCTGGCGGGAACACTGAAGCTTTCTTT	.	TRBJ1-1	TRBV7-3	.
CASSYDPGGKYEQYF	TGTGCCAGCAGTTACGATCCAGGCGGGAAATACGAGCAGTACTTC	.	TRBJ2-7	TRBV6-5	.
CASSYSVRGEAFF	TGTGCCAGCAGTTACTCGGTGAGGGGTGAAGCTTTCTTT	.	TRBJ1-1	TRBV6-5	.
CASSTRTGGETEAFF	TGTGCCAGTAGTACCAGGACAGGGGGTGAGACTGAAGCTTTCTTT	.	TRBJ1-1	TRBV19	TRBD1